These T cell receptor beta chains were read from a single sample in a study of CD8+ T cells in alopecia areata. The table came from immunoSEQ multiplex PCR; TCRdb's copy has only in-frame clones and leaves some out. Altogether 150,000 or so clones are present, 75% to 90% being singletons, with the ten largest covering approximately 15%. The material was CD8+ T cells sorted from blood, obtained at week 0. Receptor source: a human donor with alopecia areata. Both conserved end residues are trimmed from each CDR3.

V	J	CDR3
TRBV7-9	TRBJ2-7	ASSLTPYEQY
TRBV29-1	TRBJ1-1	SVRNRVLPNTEAF
TRBV29-1	TRBJ2-7	SAQGGGQVAYEQY
TRBV28	TRBJ2-3	ASSLGDRVTDTQY
TRBV5-1	TRBJ2-7	ASSQGTGGYSSYEQY
TRBV6-1	TRBJ1-2	ASSEVGGDGYT
TRBV7-9	TRBJ2-5	ASSLVEATPWETQY
TRBV11-2	TRBJ2-7	ASSQGELVYHIGQY
TRBV11-2	TRBJ2-5	ASSLDLPGSETQY
TRBV27	TRBJ2-5	ASSSTGRVETQY
TRBV18	TRBJ1-4	ASSPPDSPAANEKLF
TRBV29-1	TRBJ1-2	SVEGGTANYGYT
TRBV6-1	TRBJ2-1	ASSGAAGLNNEQF
TRBV18	TRBJ2-7	ASSPDVRETKGNEQY
TRBV15	TRBJ2-5	ATSRDLQETQY
TRBV2	TRBJ2-7	ASSDSGDYSEQY
TRBV29-1	TRBJ1-2	SAQGTVNYGYT
TRBV9	TRBJ2-3	ASSVAQVDTQY
TRBV27	TRBJ2-7	ASSLSARLSYEQY
TRBV6-1	TRBJ2-7	ATDPPSSYEQY
TRBV15	TRBJ1-4	ATEDYRGRNEKLF
TRBV25-1	TRBJ1-2	ATAGGYYGYT
TRBV11-1	TRBJ2-7	ASSLWDSKDEQY
TRBV5-1	TRBJ1-1	ASSQGQGLSEAF
TRBV10-2	TRBJ2-7	ASSGTGYEQY
TRBV7-9	TRBJ2-5	ASSPPDRGEETQY
TRBV6-1	TRBJ2-2	ASSEVGQGYITGELF
TRBV5-1	TRBJ1-1	ASSYTGGEDEAF
TRBV5-1	TRBJ1-5	ASSLDGGAFQPQH
TRBV6-5	TRBJ2-5	ASSPSGDPETQY
TRBV27	TRBJ1-3	ASSLSPGNTIY
TRBV9	TRBJ2-2	ASSSYGELF
TRBV5-1	TRBJ2-7	ASSLAMEFTEQY
TRBV29-1	TRBJ2-1	SVAKGLALNEQF
TRBV7-8	TRBJ2-1	ASSLAANYNEQF
TRBV7-2	TRBJ2-7	ASSIPDRFPYEQY
TRBV29-1	TRBJ2-1	SVEGSASGTYNEQF
TRBV7-8	TRBJ2-2	ASRRGELF
TRBV30	TRBJ2-7	AWSLAGGYEQY
TRBV10-2	TRBJ2-1	ASSESTSSGRDEF
TRBV7-9	TRBJ2-3	ASSSPRTGSTDTQY
TRBV6-6	TRBJ2-7	ASSSTGGGDEQY
TRBV6-5	TRBJ1-1	ASSPGQATEAF
TRBV4-1	TRBJ1-1	ASSQGQTSGTEAF
TRBV20-1	TRBJ2-7	SARAGYEQY
TRBV21-1	TRBJ2-1	ASSNYGREDYNEQF
TRBV5-6	TRBJ1-1	ASSLGMNTEAF
TRBV5-1	.	ASSPGTVSYEQY
TRBV7-8	TRBJ2-7	ASSASGGTFYEQY
TRBV14	TRBJ1-1	ASSQGTGEAF
TRBV2	TRBJ2-3	ASWFTGSSDTQY
TRBV29-1	TRBJ2-7	SVGGITPTSGPYEQY
TRBV4-2	TRBJ2-7	ASSPRQGANEQY